The T cell receptor (beta chain) under discussion was sequenced for a study of T cells after yellow fever vaccination. UMIs and a universal primer site were added when TCR cDNA was made by 5'RACE template switching. TCRdb called the 5' RACE reads again in MiXCR, with one record for every CDR3 protein. This table holds just over 250,000 distinct CDR3 sequences, 5.2% found once. Study results and caveats: On re-exposure, the response was weaker but peaked faster, at day 5 versus 15.

Many counts were recorded for this clonotype. Its matching antigen is unknown. The junction had 10 bases not matched to a gene; V was cut back by 2 bases and J by 6 bases. The CDR3 totals 15 residues. Germline CDR1 reads MNHNY; CDR2 reads SVGAGI (reference sequence). The V gene is TRBV6-6, the J gene TRBJ2-7; 7 bases agree with TRBD2. The receptor's source is a man between 18 and 35 years old who received the YFV17D yellow fever vaccine. Sequencing used CD4+ T cells sorted from PBMCs, obtained on the day of the yellow fever booster vaccination. CDR3 loop: CASSYDRAGMGEQYV. As DNA, the CDR3 is TGTGCCAGCAGTTACGATCGAGCGGGGATGGGCGAGCAGTACGTC.